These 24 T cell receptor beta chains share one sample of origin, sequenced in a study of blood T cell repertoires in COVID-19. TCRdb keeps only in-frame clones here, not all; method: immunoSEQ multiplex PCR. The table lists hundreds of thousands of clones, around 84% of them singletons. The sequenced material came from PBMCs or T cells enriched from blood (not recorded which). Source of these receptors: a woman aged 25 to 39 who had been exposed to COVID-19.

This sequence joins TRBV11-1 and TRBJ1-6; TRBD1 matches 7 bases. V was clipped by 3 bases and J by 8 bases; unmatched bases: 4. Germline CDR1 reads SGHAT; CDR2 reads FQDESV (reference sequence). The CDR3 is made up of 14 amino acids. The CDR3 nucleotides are TGTGCCAGCAGCTTCGGCAGGGGGTATTCACCCCTCCACTTT. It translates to CASSFGRGYSPLHF.

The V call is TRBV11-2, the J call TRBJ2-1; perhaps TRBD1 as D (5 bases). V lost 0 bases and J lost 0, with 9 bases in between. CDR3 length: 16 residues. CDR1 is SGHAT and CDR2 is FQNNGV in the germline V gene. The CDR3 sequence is CASSLDPGRSYNEQFF. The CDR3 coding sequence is TGTGCCAGCAGCTTAGACCCAGGGCGCTCCTACAATGAGCAGTTCTTC.

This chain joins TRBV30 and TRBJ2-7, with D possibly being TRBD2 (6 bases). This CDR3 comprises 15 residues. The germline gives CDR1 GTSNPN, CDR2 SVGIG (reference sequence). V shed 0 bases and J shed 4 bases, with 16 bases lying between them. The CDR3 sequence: CAWSVHRGSGYEQYF. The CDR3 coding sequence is TGTGCCTGGAGTGTACATCGGGGGAGCGGGTACGAGCAGTACTTC.

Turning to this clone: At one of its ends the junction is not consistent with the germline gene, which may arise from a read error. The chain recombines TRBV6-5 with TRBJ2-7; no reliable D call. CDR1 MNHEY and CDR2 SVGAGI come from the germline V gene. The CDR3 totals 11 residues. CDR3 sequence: CASIYINEQYF. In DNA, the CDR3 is TGTGCCAGCATTTACATAAACGAGCAGTACTTC.

CDR3 sequence (DNA): TGTGCCAGCAGTTTGGGTGGAACAGGTGGTTTTCCCCAGCATTTT. Protein product: CASSLGGTGGFPQHF. The V call is TRBV28, the J call TRBJ1-5, with D possibly being TRBD1 (5 bases). Germline V gives CDR1 MDHEN, CDR2 SYDVKM. The CDR3 is 15 residues long. The V and J ends lost 3 bases and 10 bases respectively, with 19 bases between them.

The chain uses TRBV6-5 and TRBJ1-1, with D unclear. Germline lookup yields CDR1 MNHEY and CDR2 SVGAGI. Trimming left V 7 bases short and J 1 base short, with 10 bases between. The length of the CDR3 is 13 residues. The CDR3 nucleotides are TGTGCCAGCACGCCACGACAGAACACTGAAGCTTTCTTT. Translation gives CASTPRQNTEAFF.

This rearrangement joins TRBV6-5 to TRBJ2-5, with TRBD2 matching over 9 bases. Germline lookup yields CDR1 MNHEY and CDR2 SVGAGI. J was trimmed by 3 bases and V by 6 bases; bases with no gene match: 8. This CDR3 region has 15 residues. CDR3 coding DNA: TGTGCCAGCAGGACTAGCGGTCGAACTAAAGAGACCCAGTACTTC. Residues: CASRTSGRTKETQYF.

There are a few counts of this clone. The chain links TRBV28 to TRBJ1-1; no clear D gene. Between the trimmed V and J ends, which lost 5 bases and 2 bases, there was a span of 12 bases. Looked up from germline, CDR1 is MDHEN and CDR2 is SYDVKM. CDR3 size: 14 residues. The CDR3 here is CASSIVQENTEAFF. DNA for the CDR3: TGTGCCAGCAGTATAGTCCAGGAAAACACTGAAGCTTTCTTT.

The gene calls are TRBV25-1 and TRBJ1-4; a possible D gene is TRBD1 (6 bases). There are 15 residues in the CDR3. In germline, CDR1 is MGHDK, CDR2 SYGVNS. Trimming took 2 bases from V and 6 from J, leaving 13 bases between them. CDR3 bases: TGTGCCAGCAGTGAAATTCGGGGGGCGCATGAAAAACTGTTTTTT. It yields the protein CASSEIRGAHEKLFF.

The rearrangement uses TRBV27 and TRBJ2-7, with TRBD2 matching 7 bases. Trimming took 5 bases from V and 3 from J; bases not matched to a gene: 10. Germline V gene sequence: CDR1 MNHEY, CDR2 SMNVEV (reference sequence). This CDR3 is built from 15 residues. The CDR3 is CASSPAGGSNYEQYF. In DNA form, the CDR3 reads TGTGCCAGCAGTCCTGCCGGCGGGAGTAACTACGAGCAGTACTTC.

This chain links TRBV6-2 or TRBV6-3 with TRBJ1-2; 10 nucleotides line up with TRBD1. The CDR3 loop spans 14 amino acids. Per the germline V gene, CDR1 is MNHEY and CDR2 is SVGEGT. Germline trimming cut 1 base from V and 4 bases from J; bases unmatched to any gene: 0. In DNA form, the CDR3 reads TGTGCCAGCAGTTACTGGGACAGGGGCTATGGCTACACCTTC. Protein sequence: CASSYWDRGYGYTF.

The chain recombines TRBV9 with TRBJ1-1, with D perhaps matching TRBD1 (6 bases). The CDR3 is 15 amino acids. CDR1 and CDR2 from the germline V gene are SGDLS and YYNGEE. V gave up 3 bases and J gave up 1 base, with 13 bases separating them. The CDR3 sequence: CASSAGQLSNTEAFF. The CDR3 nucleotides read TGTGCCAGCAGCGCCGGACAGCTCTCGAACACTGAAGCTTTCTTT.

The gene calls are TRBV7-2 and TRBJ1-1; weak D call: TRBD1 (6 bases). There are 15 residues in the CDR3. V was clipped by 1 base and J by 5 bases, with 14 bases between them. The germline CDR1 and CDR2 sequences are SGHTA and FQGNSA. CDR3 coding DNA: TGTGCCAGCAGCTTAGTTGGACAGCCTAGGACTGAAGCTTTCTTT. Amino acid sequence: CASSLVGQPRTEAFF.

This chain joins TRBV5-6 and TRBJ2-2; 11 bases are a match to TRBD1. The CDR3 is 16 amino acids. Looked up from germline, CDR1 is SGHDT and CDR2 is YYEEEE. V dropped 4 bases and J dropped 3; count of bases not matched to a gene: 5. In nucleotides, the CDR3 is TGTGCCAGCAGCCTGGACAGGGGGCCGGACACCGGGGAGCTGTTTTTT. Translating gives CASSLDRGPDTGELFF.

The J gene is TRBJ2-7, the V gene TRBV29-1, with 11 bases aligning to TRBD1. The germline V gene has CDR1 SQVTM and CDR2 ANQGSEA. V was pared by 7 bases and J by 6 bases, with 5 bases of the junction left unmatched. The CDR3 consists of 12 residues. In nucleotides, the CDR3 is TGCAGCGCAGGACAGGGGGCGAGCGAGCAGTACTTC. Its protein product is CSAGQGASEQYF.

The CDR3 DNA sequence: TGTGCCAGCAGCTTGCCCTCCCGGGGACTACACACAGATACGCAGTATTTT. Translating gives CASSLPSRGLHTDTQYF. The gene calls are TRBV7-9 and TRBJ2-3, with TRBD2 matching 7 bases. The V gene end was trimmed by 3 bases and the J gene end by 2 bases; junction bases not matched to a gene: 11. The CDR3 totals 17 residues. Per the germline V gene, CDR1 is SEHNR and CDR2 is FQNEAQ (reference sequence).

The CDR3, as DNA: TGTGCCAGCAGACAGGGGTTCAATCAGCCCCAGCATTTT. Amino acids: CASRQGFNQPQHF. V and J are TRBV28 and TRBJ1-5; 7 nucleotides align to TRBD1. The CDR3 has 13 amino acids. Germline loops: CDR1 MDHEN, CDR2 SYDVKM. V shed 6 bases and J 3 bases; nucleotides not matched to a gene: 2.

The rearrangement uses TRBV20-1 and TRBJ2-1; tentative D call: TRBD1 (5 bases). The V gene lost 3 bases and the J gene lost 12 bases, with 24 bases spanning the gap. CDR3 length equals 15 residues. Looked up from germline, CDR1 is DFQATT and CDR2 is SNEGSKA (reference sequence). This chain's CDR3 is CSASQFRDSLYGQFF. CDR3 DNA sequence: TGCAGTGCTAGTCAGTTCAGGGATTCCCTCTATGGGCAGTTCTTC.

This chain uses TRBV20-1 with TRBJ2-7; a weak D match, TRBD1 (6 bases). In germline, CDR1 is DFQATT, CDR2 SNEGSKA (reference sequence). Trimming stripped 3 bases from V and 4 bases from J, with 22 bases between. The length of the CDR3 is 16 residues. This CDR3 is CSASPGQGAGSYEQYF. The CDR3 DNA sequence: TGCAGTGCTAGTCCGGGACAAGGGGCCGGATCATACGAGCAGTACTTC.

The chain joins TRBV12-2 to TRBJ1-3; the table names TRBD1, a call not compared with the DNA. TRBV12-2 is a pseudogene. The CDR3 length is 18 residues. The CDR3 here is CASRLAHETSLYRNTIYF. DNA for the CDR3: TGTGCAAGTCGCTTAGCCCACGAGACATCTTTGTATCGAAACACCATATATTTT.

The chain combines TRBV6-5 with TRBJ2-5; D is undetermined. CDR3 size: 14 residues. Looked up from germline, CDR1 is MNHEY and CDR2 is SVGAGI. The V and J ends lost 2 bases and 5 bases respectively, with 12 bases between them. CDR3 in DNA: TGTGCCAGCAGTTACCCAGGCTCCGAGGAGACCCAGTACTTC. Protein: CASSYPGSEETQYF.

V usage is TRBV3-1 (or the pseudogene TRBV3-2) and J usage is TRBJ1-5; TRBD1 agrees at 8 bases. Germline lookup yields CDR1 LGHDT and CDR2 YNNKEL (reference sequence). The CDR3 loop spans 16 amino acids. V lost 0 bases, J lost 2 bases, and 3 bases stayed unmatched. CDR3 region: CASSQDGQGRNQPQHF. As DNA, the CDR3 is TGTGCCAGCAGCCAAGATGGACAGGGACGCAATCAGCCCCAGCATTTT.

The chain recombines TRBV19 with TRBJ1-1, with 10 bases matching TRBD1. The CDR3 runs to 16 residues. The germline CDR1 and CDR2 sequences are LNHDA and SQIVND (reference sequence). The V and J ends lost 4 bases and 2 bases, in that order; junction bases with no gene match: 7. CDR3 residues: CASSTGTGVSNTEAFF. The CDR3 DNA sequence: TGTGCCAGTAGTACCGGGACAGGGGTCAGTAACACTGAAGCTTTCTTT.

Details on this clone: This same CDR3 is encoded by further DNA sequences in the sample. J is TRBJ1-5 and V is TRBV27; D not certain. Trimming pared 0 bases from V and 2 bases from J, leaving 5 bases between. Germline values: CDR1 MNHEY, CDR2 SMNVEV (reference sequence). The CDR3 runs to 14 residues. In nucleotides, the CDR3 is TGTGCCAGCAGTTTATCTGCAGGCAATCAGCCCCAGCATTTT. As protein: CASSLSAGNQPQHF.